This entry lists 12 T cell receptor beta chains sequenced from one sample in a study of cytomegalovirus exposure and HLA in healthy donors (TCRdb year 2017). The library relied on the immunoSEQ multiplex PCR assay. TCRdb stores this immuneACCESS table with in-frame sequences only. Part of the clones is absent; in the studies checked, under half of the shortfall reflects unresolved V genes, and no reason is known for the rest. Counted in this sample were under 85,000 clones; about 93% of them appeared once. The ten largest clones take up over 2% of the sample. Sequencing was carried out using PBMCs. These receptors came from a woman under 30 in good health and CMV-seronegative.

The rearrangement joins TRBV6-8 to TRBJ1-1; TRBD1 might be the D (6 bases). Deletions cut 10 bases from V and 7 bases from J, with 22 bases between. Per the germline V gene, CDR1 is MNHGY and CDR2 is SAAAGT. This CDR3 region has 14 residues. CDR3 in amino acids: CATTFRTAEGEAFF. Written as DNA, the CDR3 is TGTGCCACTACGTTCCGGACAGCTGAGGGTGAAGCTTTCTTT.

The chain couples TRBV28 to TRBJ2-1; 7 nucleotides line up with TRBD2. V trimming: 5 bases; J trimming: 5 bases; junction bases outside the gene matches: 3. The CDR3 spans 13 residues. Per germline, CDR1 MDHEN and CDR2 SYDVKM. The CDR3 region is CASSVLADNEQFF. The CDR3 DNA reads TGTGCCAGCAGTGTTCTAGCGGACAATGAGCAGTTCTTC.

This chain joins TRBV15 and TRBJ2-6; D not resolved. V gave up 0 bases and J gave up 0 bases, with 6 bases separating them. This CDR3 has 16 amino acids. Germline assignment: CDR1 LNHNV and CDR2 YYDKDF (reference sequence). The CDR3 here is CATSRESLSGANVLTF. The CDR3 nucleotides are TGTGCCACCAGCAGAGAATCCCTCTCTGGGGCCAACGTCCTGACTTTC.

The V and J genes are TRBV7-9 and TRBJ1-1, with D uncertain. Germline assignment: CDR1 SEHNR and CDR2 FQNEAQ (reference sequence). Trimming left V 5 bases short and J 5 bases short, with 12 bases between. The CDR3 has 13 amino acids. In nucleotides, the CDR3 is TGTGCCAGCAGCCCCGCGGCGGGGACTGAAGCTTTCTTT. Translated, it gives CASSPAAGTEAFF.

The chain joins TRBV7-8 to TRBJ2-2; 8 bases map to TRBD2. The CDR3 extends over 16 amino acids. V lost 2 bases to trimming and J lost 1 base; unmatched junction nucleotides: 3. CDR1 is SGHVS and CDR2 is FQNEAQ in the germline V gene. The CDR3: CASSLLTSGNTGELFF. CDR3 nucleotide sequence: TGTGCCAGCAGCTTACTCACTAGCGGGAACACCGGGGAGCTGTTTTTT.

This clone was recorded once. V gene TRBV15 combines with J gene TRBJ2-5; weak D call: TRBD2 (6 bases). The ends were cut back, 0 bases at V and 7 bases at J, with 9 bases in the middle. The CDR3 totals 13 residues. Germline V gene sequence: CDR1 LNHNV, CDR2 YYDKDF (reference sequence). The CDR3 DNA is TGTGCCACCAGCAGAGAACAGGAGGGGACCCAGTACTTC. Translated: CATSREQEGTQYF.

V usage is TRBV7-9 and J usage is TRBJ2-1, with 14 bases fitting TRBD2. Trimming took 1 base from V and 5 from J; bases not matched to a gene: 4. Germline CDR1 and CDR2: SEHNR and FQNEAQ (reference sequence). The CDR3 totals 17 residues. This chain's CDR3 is CASSLGLAGGKDNEQFF. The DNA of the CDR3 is TGTGCCAGCAGCTTAGGACTAGCGGGGGGGAAGGACAATGAGCAGTTCTTC.

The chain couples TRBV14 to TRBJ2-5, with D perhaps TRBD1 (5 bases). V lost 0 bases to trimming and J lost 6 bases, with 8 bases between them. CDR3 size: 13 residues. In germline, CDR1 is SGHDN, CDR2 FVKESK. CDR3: CASSQDQGKTQYF. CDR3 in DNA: TGTGCCAGCAGCCAAGATCAGGGAAAGACCCAGTACTTC.

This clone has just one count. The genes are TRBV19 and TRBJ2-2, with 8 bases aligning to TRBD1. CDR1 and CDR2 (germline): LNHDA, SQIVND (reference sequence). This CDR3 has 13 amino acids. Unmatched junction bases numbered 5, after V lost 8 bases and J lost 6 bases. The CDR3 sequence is CASGKQGAGELFF. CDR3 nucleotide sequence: TGTGCCAGTGGTAAACAGGGGGCCGGGGAGCTGTTTTTT. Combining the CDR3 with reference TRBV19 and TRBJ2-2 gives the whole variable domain DGGITQSPKYLFRKEGQNVTLSCEQNLNHDAMYWYRQDPGQGLRLIYYSQIVNDFQKGDIAEGYSVSREKKESFPLTVTSAQKNPTAFYLCASGKQGAGELFFGEGSRLTVL.

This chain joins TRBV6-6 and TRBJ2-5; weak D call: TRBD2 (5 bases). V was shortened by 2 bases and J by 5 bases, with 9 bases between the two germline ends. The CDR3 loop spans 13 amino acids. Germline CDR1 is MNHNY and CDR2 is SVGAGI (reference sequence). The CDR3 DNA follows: TGTGCCAGCAGTTACAGGCCGGGGGAGACCCAGTACTTC. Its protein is CASSYRPGETQYF.

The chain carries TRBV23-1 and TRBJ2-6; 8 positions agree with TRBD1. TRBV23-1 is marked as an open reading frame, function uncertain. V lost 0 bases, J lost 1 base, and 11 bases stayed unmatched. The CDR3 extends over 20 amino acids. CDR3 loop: CASSQSLRTGNISGANVLTF. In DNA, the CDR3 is TGCGCCAGCAGTCAATCGCTTCGGACAGGGAACATTTCTGGGGCCAACGTCCTGACTTTC.

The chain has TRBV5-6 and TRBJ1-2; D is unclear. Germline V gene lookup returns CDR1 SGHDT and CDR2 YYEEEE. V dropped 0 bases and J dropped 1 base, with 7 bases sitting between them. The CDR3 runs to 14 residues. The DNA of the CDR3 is TGTGCCAGCAGCTTGGCTTCAGATAACTATGGCTACACCTTC. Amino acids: CASSLASDNYGYTF. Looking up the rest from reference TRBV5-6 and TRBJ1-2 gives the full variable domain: DAGVTQSPTHLIKTRGQQVTLRCSPKSGHDTVSWYQQALGQGPQFIFQYYEEEERQRGNFPDRFSGHQFPNYSSELNVNALLLGDSALYLCASSLASDNYGYTFGSGTRLTVV.